The 23 T cell receptor beta chains below all came from one sample that was sequenced in a study of cytomegalovirus exposure and HLA in healthy donors. The protocol was immunoSEQ multiplex PCR, while the TCRdb copy is restricted to in-frame clones and leaves out a portion. Of approximately 130,000 clones in the sample, around 90% were seen once. The sample comprised PBMCs. These receptors came from a woman aged 18-35 years in good health and CMV-seronegative.

The chain joins TRBV5-1 to TRBJ2-3; D might be TRBD2 (5 bases). CDR1 is SGHRS and CDR2 is YFSETQ in the germline V gene. The CDR3 is 15 amino acids. Between the trimmed V and J ends, which lost 3 bases and 0 bases, there was a span of 11 bases. CDR3 nucleotide sequence: TGCGCCAGCAGCTCGGGGAGTTTCAGCACAGATACGCAGTATTTT. Protein sequence: CASSSGSFSTDTQYF.

The chain uses TRBV5-1 and TRBJ2-1; D possibly corresponds to TRBD2 (5 bases). Between the trimmed V and J ends, which lost 6 bases and 3 bases, there was a span of 10 bases. Per germline, CDR1 SGHRS and CDR2 YFSETQ. The CDR3 totals 13 residues. CDR3 loop: CASMRDVYNEQFF. DNA for the CDR3: TGCGCCAGCATGAGGGATGTCTACAATGAGCAGTTCTTC.

This clone was picked up one time. The gene calls are TRBV28 and TRBJ2-2; D unclear. Germline CDR1 and CDR2: MDHEN and SYDVKM. V gave up 4 bases and J gave up 4 bases, with 13 bases separating them. The CDR3 length is 15 residues. The CDR3 DNA follows: TGTGCCAGCAGTTCCATAAGGAGCGCCACCGGGGAGCTGTTTTTT. Translating it yields CASSSIRSATGELFF.

The V gene is TRBV4-1, the J gene TRBJ2-5; no firm D call. Deletions cut 0 bases from V and 1 base from J, with 9 bases between. The CDR3 length is 15 residues. CDR1 and CDR2 (germline): MGHRA, YSYEKL. In nucleotides, the CDR3 is TGCGCCAGCAGCCAAGATCCGGGTCTCCAAGAGACCCAGTACTTC. Protein: CASSQDPGLQETQYF.

The rearrangement links TRBV28 to TRBJ2-7; 8 bases fit TRBD1. The CDR3 totals 15 residues. The V gene end was trimmed by 3 bases and the J gene end by 7 bases; junction bases not matched to a gene: 11. CDR1 and CDR2 (germline): MDHEN, SYDVKM. CDR3 residues: CASSFPGQAQLEQYF. For the CDR3, the DNA is TGTGCCAGCAGTTTCCCGGGACAGGCCCAGCTGGAGCAGTACTTC. The complete variable domain, with remaining parts taken from reference TRBV28 and TRBJ2-7, reads DVKVTQSSRYLVKRTGEKVFLECVQDMDHENMFWYRQDPGLGLRLIYFSYDVKMKEKGDIPEGYSVSREKKERFSLILESASTNQTSMYLCASSFPGQAQLEQYFGPGTRLTVT.

V is TRBV5-1 and J is TRBJ2-5; D not resolved. CDR1 and CDR2 (germline): SGHRS, YFSETQ. Trimming shortened V by 0 bases and J by 5 bases, and 8 bases separated the two germline ends. This CDR3 comprises 13 residues. This CDR3 reads CASSLVGSETQYF. In DNA form, the CDR3 reads TGCGCCAGCAGCTTGGTTGGCTCGGAGACCCAGTACTTC.

The V call is TRBV2, the J call TRBJ2-5; 12 nucleotides match TRBD2. Trimming removed 8 bases from V and 6 bases from J; junction bases left unmatched: 7. Germline V lookup: CDR1 SNHLY, CDR2 FYNNEI. This CDR3 has 14 amino acids. This chain's CDR3 is CASVLAGGMQTQYF. The CDR3 DNA follows: TGTGCCAGCGTACTAGCGGGGGGTATGCAGACCCAGTACTTC.

The chain joins TRBV18 to TRBJ2-1, with 13 bases fitting TRBD2. V dropped 2 bases and J dropped 8; count of bases not matched to a gene: 6. Germline lookup yields CDR1 KGHSH and CDR2 LQKENI. The CDR3 covers 16 residues. The CDR3 loop reads CASSPAGLAGVHEQFF. For the CDR3, the DNA is TGTGCCAGCTCACCAGCTGGACTAGCGGGAGTCCATGAGCAGTTCTTC.

The rearrangement uses TRBV9 and TRBJ2-7, with D hard to call. CDR3 length: 16 amino acids. The germline V gene has CDR1 SGDLS and CDR2 YYNGEE. Trimming shortened V by 0 bases and J by 0 bases, and 13 bases separated the two germline ends. DNA for the CDR3: TGTGCCAGCAGCGTAGACAAGACATCGAGCTCCTACGAGCAGTACTTC. It encodes CASSVDKTSSSYEQYF.

A few counts support this clone. The chain carries TRBV7-9 and TRBJ2-5; 7 bases align to TRBD1. CDR3 length: 15 amino acids. V shed 5 bases, J shed 1 base, and the junction held 7 bases outside the gene matches. The germline CDR1 and CDR2 sequences are SEHNR and FQNEAQ (reference sequence). CDR3 nucleotide sequence: TGTGCCAGCAGCCAACGGACAGGTTCCCAAGAGACCCAGTACTTC. Its protein product is CASSQRTGSQETQYF.

The chain joins TRBV5-8 to TRBJ2-1; no clear D gene. The CDR3 runs to 12 residues. Between the trimmed V and J ends, which lost 1 base and 9 bases, there was a span of 8 bases. Per the germline V gene, CDR1 is SGHTS and CDR2 is YDEGEE. CDR3 bases: TGTGCCAGCAGCTTGCTTAACGGTGAGCAGTTCTTC. It is translated as CASSLLNGEQFF.

The rearrangement joins TRBV10-3 to TRBJ1-1, with a tentative D call TRBD1 (6 bases). CDR1 is ENHRY, CDR2 SYGVKD, per germline. The ends were cut back, 3 bases at V and 3 bases at J, with 11 bases in the middle. The CDR3 is 14 residues long. Here the CDR3 reads CAISDVPGDTEAFF. The CDR3 coding sequence is TGTGCCATCAGTGATGTCCCAGGGGACACTGAAGCTTTCTTT.

This clone is a singleton in its sample. This chain connects TRBV5-1 to TRBJ2-1; D might be TRBD2 (7 bases). Trimming shortened V by 0 bases and J by 7 bases, and 20 bases separated the two germline ends. The CDR3 contains 17 residues. Germline values: CDR1 SGHRS, CDR2 YFSETQ. CDR3 nucleotide sequence: TGCGCCAGCAGCTTGGCCTTCGGGGGGCTTGCGCGGAATGAGCAGTTCTTC. Its translation: CASSLAFGGLARNEQFF.

This chain joins TRBV5-1 and TRBJ1-1; D is ambiguous. V was trimmed by 0 bases and J by 6 bases, leaving 15 bases between them. The CDR3 length is 15 residues. Germline lookup yields CDR1 SGHRS and CDR2 YFSETQ. The CDR3 sequence is CASSLASKRLAEAFF. CDR3 DNA sequence: TGCGCCAGCAGCTTGGCCTCCAAGAGACTGGCTGAAGCTTTCTTT.

This clone was seen a handful of times. The CDR3 loop is CASSLLSGDGYTF. The CDR3 DNA reads TGTGCCAGCAGCTTATTATCAGGGGATGGCTACACCTTC. The chain employs TRBV7-9 and TRBJ1-2; TRBD1 might be the D (6 bases). Germline CDR1 and CDR2: SEHNR and FQNEAQ (reference sequence). The CDR3 runs to 13 residues. V was cut by 2 bases and J by 6 bases, with 10 bases left in between. Full variable domain (remainder filled in from reference TRBV7-9 and TRBJ1-2): DTGVSQNPRHKITKRGQNVTFRCDPISEHNRLYWYRQTLGQGPEFLTYFQNEAQLEKSRLLSDRFSAERPKGSFSTLEIQRTEQGDSAMYLCASSLLSGDGYTFGSGTRLTVV.

The chain carries TRBV10-3 and TRBJ2-1; D is ambiguous. With 4 bases removed from V and 9 bases from J, the gap between germline ends came to 7 bases. Germline CDR1 ENHRY, CDR2 SYGVKD. This CDR3 is 11 amino acids long. The CDR3: CAISVSTEQFF. CDR3 DNA sequence: TGTGCCATCAGTGTTAGTACTGAGCAGTTCTTC.

The V call is TRBV1, the J call TRBJ2-3; the table calls TRBD2, which could not be checked here. TRBV1 is noted as a pseudogene. The CDR3 spans 17 residues. The CDR3 protein is CTSSRGLAGPSTDTQYF. The CDR3 DNA reads TGCACCAGCAGCCGAGGACTAGCGGGGCCTAGCACAGATACGCAGTATTTT.

J is TRBJ1-1 and V is TRBV6-5, with D unresolved. Trimming stripped 2 bases from V and 3 bases from J, with 10 bases between. The germline CDR1 and CDR2 sequences are MNHEY and SVGAGI. This CDR3 region has 14 residues. In DNA form, the CDR3 reads TGTGCCAGCAGTTACAATCCCGTCTACACTGAAGCTTTCTTT. The encoded protein is CASSYNPVYTEAFF.

This clone was detected only once. The chain joins TRBV4-2 to TRBJ2-6; 7 bases align to TRBD2. Germline V gives CDR1 LGHNA, CDR2 YNFKEQ. Trimming took 0 bases from V and 2 from J; bases not matched to a gene: 10. This CDR3 has 19 amino acids. CDR3 in amino acids: CASSQDWVGGRTGANVLTF. The CDR3 nucleotides are TGTGCCAGCAGCCAAGATTGGGTTGGCGGGAGAACTGGGGCCAACGTCCTGACTTTC.

The DNA for the CDR3 is TGTGCCAGCAGCTCTGCCGCAGCGGGCCCGCCGGAGCAGTTCTTC. This sequence encodes CASSSAAAGPPEQFF. The chain couples TRBV13 to TRBJ2-1, with a weak D call TRBD2 (6 bases). The CDR3 has 15 residues. The V and J ends lost 4 bases and 10 bases respectively, with 20 bases between them. The V gene's germline CDR1 is PRHDT and CDR2 FYEKMQ (reference sequence).

The genes are TRBV5-1 and TRBJ1-2, with D perhaps TRBD1 (6 bases). Germline V gene lookup returns CDR1 SGHRS and CDR2 YFSETQ. This CDR3 is built from 15 residues. V gave up 1 base and J gave up 4 bases, with 14 bases separating them. In nucleotides, the CDR3 is TGCGCCAGCAGCTTGAAACAGGGAGTTCCCTATGGCTACACCTTC. Its translation is CASSLKQGVPYGYTF. Combining the CDR3 with reference TRBV5-1 and TRBJ1-2 gives the whole variable domain KAGVTQTPRYLIKTRGQQVTLSCSPISGHRSVSWYQQTPGQGLQFLFEYFSETQRNKGNFPGRFSGRQFSNSRSEMNVSTLELGDSALYLCASSLKQGVPYGYTFGSGTRLTVV.

V is TRBV7-2 and J is TRBJ2-2, with D possibly being TRBD2 (6 bases). Trimming removed 1 base at V and 6 bases at J, with 15 bases between. Germline V CDR1 and CDR2: SGHTA, FQGNSA. This CDR3 spans 16 amino acids. CDR3 in DNA: TGTGCCAGCAGCTTAGAGGTCGCCGGGACTGCCGGGGAGCTGTTTTTT. This sequence encodes CASSLEVAGTAGELFF.

The chain links TRBV5-4 to TRBJ2-7; TRBD2 is a possible D gene (6 bases). Trimming removed 0 bases from V and 5 bases from J, with 15 bases in between. CDR1 and CDR2 from the germline V gene are SGHNT and YYREEE (reference sequence). The CDR3 contains 15 residues. Here the CDR3 reads CASSLEVGRSNEQYF. CDR3 in DNA: TGTGCCAGCAGCTTGGAGGTAGGGAGGTCCAACGAGCAGTACTTC.